The 5 T cell receptor beta chains reported below all come from one sample, sequenced in a study of blood T cells in healthy people across ages. A second PCR, run for roughly 7 to 11 cycles, used a sample-barcoded 5' primer plus a J-beta primer mix. One entry per CDR3 protein results from TCRdb running MiXCR on the 5' RACE reads. The sample has approximately 320,000 distinct CDR3 sequences, roughly 27% seen once. Input material: blood. The receptor set was obtained from a woman in her 70s in good health.

The J gene is TRBJ2-7, the V gene TRBV10-3; D call uncertain. V lost 10 bases and J lost 0, with 10 bases in between. Looked up from germline, CDR1 is ENHRY and CDR2 is SYGVKD. The CDR3 is 12 residues long. CDR3 region: CATQEYSYEQYF. As DNA, the CDR3 is TGTGCCACCCAAGAGTACTCCTACGAGCAGTACTTC.

The rearrangement joins TRBV2 to TRBJ2-5, with D unresolved. The end of the DNA aligns better with TRBJ2-1, so the J call may be wrong. The CDR3 consists of 11 residues. Germline loops: CDR1 SNHLY, CDR2 FYNNEI. The CDR3 bases are TGTGCCAGCAAGGAGCGTACGGAGCAGTTCTTC. Its protein is CASKERTEQFF.

V gene TRBV4-1 combines with J gene TRBJ1-1; D gene unclear. The V gene lost 5 bases and the J gene lost 0 bases, with 19 bases spanning the gap. Looked up from germline, CDR1 is MGHRA and CDR2 is YSYEKL. CDR3 length: 17 residues. DNA for the CDR3: TGCGCCAGCAGCTTTGATTTGGGTGGGGTTATGAACACTGAAGCTTTCTTT. Protein sequence: CASSFDLGGVMNTEAFF.

The V call is TRBV7-2, the J call TRBJ2-7; the D gene could be TRBD1 or TRBD2 (6 bases each). The V end was cut by 5 bases, the J end by 0 bases, with 17 bases between. The CDR3 covers 16 residues. Germline V gene sequence: CDR1 SGHTA, CDR2 FQGNSA. The CDR3 sequence is CASSRWGAESSYEQYF. In nucleotides, the CDR3 is TGTGCCAGCAGCCGATGGGGGGCAGAGAGCTCCTACGAGCAGTACTTC.

The genes are TRBV7-7 and TRBJ2-2; TRBD2 agrees at 8 bases. This CDR3 is 17 amino acids long. With V trimmed by 3 bases and J by 2 bases, 8 bases remained unmatched. Germline CDR1 SSHAT, CDR2 FNYEAQ (reference sequence). Written as DNA, the CDR3 is TGTGCCAGCAGCTTTGATTTACTAGCGGCTAACACCGGGGAGCTGTTTTTT. This codes for CASSFDLLAANTGELFF.